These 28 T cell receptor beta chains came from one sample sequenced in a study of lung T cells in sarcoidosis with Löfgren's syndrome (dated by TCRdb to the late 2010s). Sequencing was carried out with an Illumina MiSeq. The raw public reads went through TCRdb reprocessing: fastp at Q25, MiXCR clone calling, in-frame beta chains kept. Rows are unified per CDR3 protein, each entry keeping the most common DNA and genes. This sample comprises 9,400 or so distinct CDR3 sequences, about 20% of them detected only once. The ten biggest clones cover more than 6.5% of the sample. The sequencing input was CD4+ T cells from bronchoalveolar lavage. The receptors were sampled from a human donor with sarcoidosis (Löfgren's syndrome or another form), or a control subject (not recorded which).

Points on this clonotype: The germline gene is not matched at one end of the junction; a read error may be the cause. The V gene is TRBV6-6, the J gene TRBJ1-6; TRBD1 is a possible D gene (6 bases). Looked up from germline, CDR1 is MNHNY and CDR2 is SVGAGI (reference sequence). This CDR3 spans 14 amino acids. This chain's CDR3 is CASLGGPRSSPFHF. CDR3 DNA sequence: TGCGCCAGCTTGGGGGGCCCCCGGAGTTCACCCTTCCACTTT.

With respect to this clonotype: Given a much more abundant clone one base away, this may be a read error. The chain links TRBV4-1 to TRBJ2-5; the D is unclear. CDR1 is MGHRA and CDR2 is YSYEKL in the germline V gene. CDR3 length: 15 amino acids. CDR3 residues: CASSQEKGWQGTQYF. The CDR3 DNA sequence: TGCGCCAGCAGCCAAGAGAAGGGTTGGCAAGGGACCCAGTACTTC.

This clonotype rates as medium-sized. The CDR3 loop reads CASTPGQGVSPLHF. CDR3 in DNA: TGTGCCAGCACCCCGGGACAGGGGGTCTCACCCCTCCACTTT. The genes are TRBV2 and TRBJ1-6, with TRBD1 identical over 11 bases. Germline CDR1 and CDR2: SNHLY and FYNNEI. V lost 7 bases, J lost 10 bases, and 6 bases stayed unmatched. This CDR3 contains 14 residues.

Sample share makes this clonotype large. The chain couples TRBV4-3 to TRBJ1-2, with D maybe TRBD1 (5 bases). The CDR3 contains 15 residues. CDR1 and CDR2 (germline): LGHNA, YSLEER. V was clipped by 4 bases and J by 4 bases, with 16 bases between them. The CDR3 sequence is CASSRGPGEGYGYTF. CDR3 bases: TGCGCCAGCAGCCGCGGGCCGGGGGAAGGCTATGGCTACACCTTC.

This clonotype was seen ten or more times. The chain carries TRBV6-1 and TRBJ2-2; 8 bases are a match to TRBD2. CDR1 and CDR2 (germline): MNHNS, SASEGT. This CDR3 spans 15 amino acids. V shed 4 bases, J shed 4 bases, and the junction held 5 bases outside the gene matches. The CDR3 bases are TGTGCCAGCAGTGCGGCGGCGGGGGGCACCGGGGAGCTGTTTTTT. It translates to CASSAAAGGTGELFF.

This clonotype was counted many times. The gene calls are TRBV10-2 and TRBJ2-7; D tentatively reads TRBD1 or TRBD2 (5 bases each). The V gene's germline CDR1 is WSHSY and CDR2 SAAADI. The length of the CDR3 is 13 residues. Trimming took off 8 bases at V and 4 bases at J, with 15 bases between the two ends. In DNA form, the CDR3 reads TGCGCCAGCGGGTTCAGGGACCCGTACGAGCAGTACTTC. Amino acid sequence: CASGFRDPYEQYF.

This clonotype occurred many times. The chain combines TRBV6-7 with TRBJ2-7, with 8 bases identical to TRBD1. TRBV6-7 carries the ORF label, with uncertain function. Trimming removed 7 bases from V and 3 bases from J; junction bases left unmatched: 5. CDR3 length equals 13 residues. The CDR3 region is CASKPDRDYEQYF. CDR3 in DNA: TGTGCCAGCAAACCGGACAGGGACTACGAGCAGTACTTC.

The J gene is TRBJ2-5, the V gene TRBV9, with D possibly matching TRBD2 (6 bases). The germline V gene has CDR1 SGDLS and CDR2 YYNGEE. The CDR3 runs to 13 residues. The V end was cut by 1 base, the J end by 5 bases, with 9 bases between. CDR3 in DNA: TGTGCCAGCAGCGTACGGGGGACGGAGACCCAGTACTTC. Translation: CASSVRGTETQYF. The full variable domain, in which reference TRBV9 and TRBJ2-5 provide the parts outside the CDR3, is DSGVTQTPKHLITATGQRVTLRCSPRSGDLSVYWYQQSLDQGLQFLIQYYNGEERAKGNILERFSAQQFPDLHSELNLSSLELGDSALYFCASSVRGTETQYFGPGTRLLVL.

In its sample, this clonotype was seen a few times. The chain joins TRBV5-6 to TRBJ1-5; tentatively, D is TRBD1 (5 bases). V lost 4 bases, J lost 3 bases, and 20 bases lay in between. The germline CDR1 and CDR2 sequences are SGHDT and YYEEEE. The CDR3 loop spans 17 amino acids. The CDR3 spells CASSPFQQVFPNQPQHF. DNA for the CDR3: TGTGCCAGCAGCCCTTTCCAACAGGTCTTCCCCAATCAGCCCCAGCATTTT. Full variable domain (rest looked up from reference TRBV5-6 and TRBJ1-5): DAGVTQSPTHLIKTRGQQVTLRCSPKSGHDTVSWYQQALGQGPQFIFQYYEEEERQRGNFPDRFSGHQFPNYSSELNVNALLLGDSALYLCASSPFQQVFPNQPQHFGDGTRLSIL.

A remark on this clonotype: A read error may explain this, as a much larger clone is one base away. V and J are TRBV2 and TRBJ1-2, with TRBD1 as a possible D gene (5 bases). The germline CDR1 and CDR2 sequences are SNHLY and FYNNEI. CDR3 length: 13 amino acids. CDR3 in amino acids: CASVMSRDYGYAF. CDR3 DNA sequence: TGTGCCAGCGTTATGAGCAGGGACTATGGCTACGCCTTC.

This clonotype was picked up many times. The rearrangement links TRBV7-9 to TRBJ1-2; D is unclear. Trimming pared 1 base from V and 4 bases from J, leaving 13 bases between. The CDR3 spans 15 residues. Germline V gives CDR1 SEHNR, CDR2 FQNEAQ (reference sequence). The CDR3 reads CASSLDGSPSYGYTF. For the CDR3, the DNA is TGTGCCAGCAGCTTAGATGGCAGCCCATCCTATGGCTACACCTTC.

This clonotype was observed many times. The CDR3 nucleotides are TGTGCCAGCAGCTTAGTGGGATACGAGCAGTACTTC. Translation gives CASSLVGYEQYF. The chain carries TRBV7-9 and TRBJ2-7; D gene ambiguous. The CDR3 spans 12 residues. Trimming shortened V by 1 base and J by 4 bases, and 5 bases separated the two germline ends. Germline values: CDR1 SEHNR, CDR2 FQNEAQ (reference sequence).

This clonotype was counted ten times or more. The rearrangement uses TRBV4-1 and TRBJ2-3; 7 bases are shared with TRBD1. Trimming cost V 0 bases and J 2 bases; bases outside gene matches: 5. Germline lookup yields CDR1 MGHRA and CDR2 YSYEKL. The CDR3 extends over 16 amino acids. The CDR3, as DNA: TGCGCCAGCAGCCAAGAAGTGGGACAGATCACAGATACGCAGTATTTT. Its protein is CASSQEVGQITDTQYF.

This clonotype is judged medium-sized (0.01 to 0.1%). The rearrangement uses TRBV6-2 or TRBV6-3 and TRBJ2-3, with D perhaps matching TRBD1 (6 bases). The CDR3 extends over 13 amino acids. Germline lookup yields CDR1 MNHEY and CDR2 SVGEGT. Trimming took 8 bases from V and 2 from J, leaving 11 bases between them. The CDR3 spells CASQDSNTDTQYF. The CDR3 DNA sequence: TGTGCCAGCCAGGACAGCAACACAGATACGCAGTATTTT.

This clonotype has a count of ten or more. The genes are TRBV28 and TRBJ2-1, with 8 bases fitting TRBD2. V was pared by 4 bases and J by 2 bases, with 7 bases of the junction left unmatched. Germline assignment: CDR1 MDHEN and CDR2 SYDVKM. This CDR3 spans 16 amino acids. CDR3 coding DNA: TGTGCCAGCAGTTGGGCCCGAGCGGGGGCCTACAATGAGCAGTTCTTC. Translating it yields CASSWARAGAYNEQFF.

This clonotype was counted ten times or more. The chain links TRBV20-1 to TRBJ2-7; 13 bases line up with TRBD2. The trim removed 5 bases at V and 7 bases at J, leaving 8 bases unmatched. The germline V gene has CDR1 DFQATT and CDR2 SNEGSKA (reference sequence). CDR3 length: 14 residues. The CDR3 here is CSASGLAGVGEQYF. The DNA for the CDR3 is TGCAGTGCTTCCGGACTAGCGGGAGTTGGGGAGCAGTACTTC.

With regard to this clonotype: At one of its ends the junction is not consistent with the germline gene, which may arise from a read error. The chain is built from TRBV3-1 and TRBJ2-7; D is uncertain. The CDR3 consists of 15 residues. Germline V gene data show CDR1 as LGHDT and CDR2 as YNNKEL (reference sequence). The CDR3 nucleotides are TGTGCCAGTAGCCCACGGGCGGCGGCCCCCTACGAGCAGTACTTC. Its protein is CASSPRAAAPYEQYF.

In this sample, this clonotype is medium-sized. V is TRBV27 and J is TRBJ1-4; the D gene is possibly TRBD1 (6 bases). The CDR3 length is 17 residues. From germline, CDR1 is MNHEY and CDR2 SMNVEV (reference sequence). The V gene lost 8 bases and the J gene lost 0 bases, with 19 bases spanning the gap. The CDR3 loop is CASRGTGTTATNEKLFF. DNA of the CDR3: TGTGCCAGCCGAGGGACCGGGACAACCGCAACTAATGAAAAACTGTTTTTT.

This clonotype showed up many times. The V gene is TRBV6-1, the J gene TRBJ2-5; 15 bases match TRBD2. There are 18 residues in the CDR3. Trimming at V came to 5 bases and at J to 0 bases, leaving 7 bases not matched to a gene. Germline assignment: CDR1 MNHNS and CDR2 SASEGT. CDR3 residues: CASSRTSGRAGYQETQYF. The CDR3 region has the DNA TGTGCCAGCAGTAGGACTAGCGGGAGGGCCGGGTACCAAGAGACCCAGTACTTC.

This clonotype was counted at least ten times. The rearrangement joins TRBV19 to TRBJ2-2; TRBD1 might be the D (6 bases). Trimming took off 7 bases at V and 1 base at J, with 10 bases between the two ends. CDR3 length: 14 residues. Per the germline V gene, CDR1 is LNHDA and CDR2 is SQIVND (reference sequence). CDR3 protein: CASIQTGNTGELFF. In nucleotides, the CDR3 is TGTGCCAGTATTCAGACAGGGAACACCGGGGAGCTGTTTTTT.

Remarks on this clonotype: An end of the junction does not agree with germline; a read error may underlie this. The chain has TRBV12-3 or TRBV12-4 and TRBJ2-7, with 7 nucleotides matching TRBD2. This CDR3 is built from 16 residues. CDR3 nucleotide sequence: TGTGCCAGCAGTTTTGCGGGAGAAGACGGCTCCCACGAGCGGTACTTC. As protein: CASSFAGEDGSHERYF.

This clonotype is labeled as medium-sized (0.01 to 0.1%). The CDR3 region is CASVTGAGNEQFF. Written as DNA, the CDR3 is TGTGCCAGCGTGACAGGGGCAGGGAATGAGCAGTTCTTC. The V gene is TRBV2, the J gene TRBJ2-1; TRBD1 agrees at 8 bases. The CDR3 covers 13 residues. V gave up 8 bases and J gave up 7 bases; unmatched junction bases: 7. Germline CDR1 is SNHLY and CDR2 is FYNNEI.

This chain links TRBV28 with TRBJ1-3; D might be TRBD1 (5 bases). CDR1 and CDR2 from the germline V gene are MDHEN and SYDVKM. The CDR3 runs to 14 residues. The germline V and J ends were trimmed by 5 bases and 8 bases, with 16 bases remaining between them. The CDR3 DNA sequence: TGTGCCAGCAGTACAGACAGAGGTGCGGACACCATATATTTT. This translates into CASSTDRGADTIYF.

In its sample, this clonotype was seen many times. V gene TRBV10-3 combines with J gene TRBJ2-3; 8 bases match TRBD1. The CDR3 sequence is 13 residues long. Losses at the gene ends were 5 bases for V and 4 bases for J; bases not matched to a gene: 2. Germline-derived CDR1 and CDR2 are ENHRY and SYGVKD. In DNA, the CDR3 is TGTGCCATCAGTCGACAGGGGCCAGATACGCAGTATTTT. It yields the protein CAISRQGPDTQYF.

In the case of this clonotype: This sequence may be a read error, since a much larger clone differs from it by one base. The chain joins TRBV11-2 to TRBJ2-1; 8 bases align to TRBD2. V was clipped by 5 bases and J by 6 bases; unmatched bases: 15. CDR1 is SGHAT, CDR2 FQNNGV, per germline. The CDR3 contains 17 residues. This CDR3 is CASSIVPTGGYGNEQFF. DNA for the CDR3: TGTGCCAGCAGCATAGTACCAACGGGAGGGTATGGCAATGAGCAGTTCTTC.

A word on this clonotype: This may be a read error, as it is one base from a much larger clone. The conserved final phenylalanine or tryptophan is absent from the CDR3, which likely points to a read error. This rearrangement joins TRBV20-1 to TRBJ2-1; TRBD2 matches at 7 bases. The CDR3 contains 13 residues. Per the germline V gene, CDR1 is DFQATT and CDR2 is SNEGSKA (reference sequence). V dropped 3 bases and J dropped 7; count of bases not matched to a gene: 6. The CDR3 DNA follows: TGCAGTGCTAGCGGCCAAGCGGGGAATGAGCAGTTCCTC. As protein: CSASGQAGNEQFL.

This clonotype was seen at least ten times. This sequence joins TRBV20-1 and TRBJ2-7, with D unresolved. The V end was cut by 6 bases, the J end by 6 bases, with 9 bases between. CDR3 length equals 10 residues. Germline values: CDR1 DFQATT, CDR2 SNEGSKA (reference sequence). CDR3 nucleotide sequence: TGCAGTGCCTCGGTGTCCGAGCAGTACTTC. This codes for CSASVSEQYF.

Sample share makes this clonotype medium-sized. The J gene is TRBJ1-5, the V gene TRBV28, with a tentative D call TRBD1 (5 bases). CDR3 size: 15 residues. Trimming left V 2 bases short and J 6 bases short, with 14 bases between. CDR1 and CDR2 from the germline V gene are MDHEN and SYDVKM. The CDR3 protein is CASSLRAGQGQPQHF. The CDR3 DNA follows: TGTGCCAGCAGTTTAAGGGCAGGGCAAGGTCAGCCCCAGCATTTT.